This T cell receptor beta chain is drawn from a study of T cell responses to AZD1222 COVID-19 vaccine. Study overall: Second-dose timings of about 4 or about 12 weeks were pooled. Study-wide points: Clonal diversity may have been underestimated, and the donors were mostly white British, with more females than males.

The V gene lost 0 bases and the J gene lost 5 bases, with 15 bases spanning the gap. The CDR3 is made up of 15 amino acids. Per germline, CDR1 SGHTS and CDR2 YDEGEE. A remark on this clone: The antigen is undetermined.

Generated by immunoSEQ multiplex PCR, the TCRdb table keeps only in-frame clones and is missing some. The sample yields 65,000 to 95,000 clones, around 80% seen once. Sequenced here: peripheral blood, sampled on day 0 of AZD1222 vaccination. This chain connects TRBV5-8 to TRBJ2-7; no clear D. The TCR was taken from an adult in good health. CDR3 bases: TGTGCCAGCAGCTTGGCCGGCCTCGGCGGCGACGAGCAGTACTTC. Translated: CASSLAGLGGDEQYF.